What follows are 13 T cell receptor beta chains derived from one specimen sequenced in a study of tumor-infiltrating lymphocytes in primary liver carcinoma. The approximately 20-31 mg bulk tissue piece was not sorted before simultaneous RNA and DNA extraction. TCR beta cDNA came from about 500 ng total RNA, primed with a constant-region primer. Library construction for TCR beta comprised three nested multiplex PCR rounds performed with slightly modified ARM-PCR. Amplification in the first two PCR rounds was performed using TRBV1-TRBV30 forward primers and a C-beta reverse primer for 10 cycles each. TCRdb passed the multiplex PCR reads through MiXCR, listing each CDR3 protein once. The table includes about 97,000 distinct CDR3 sequences, around 71% detected once. The sequencing input was liver tumor tissue from sampling region 2. The subset is: tumor region T2, inferior pole. Receptor source: a woman in her fifties or sixties with primary liver carcinoma and hepatitis B virus infection.

This clonotype was found a few times. V usage is TRBV30 and J usage is TRBJ2-5; 7 nucleotides match TRBD1. The CDR3 contains 14 residues. J lost 5 bases, V lost 3 bases, and 9 bases had no gene match. Germline V CDR1 and CDR2: GTSNPN, SVGIG (reference sequence). For the CDR3, the DNA is TGTGCCTGGAGCCCCGGGACAGCGCATGAGACCCAGTACTTC. This translates into CAWSPGTAHETQYF.

In regard to this clonotype: The junction departs from germline at one end; a sequencing error may be responsible. This sequence joins TRBV6-6 and TRBJ1-1; D not resolved. This CDR3 contains 14 residues. From germline, CDR1 is MNHNY and CDR2 SVGAGI (reference sequence). The CDR3 is CANSLVGSNTVAFF. The CDR3 DNA is TGTGCCAACAGTTTGGTGGGGTCGAACACTGTAGCTTTCTTT.

A word on this clonotype: Germline is not matched at one junction end, which may reflect a read error. V is TRBV7-6 and J is TRBJ2-1, with 11 bases matching TRBD2. Looked up from germline, CDR1 is SGHVS and CDR2 is FNYEAQ. This CDR3 is 15 amino acids long. Written as DNA, the CDR3 is TGTGCCAACAGCTCTTCTAGCGGGAGGAGCAATGAGCAGTTCTTC. Its translation: CANSSSSGRSNEQFF.

This clonotype was detected ten times or more. The chain uses TRBV2 and TRBJ2-7; D may be TRBD2 (6 bases). CDR3 length: 13 amino acids. The V and J ends lost 8 bases and 7 bases respectively, with 18 bases between them. Per germline, CDR1 SNHLY and CDR2 FYNNEI. CDR3 sequence: CASRRNPAGEQYF. The CDR3 DNA follows: TGTGCCAGCCGTCGGAATCCGGCGGGGGAGCAGTACTTC.

The chain's CDR3 is CASSPPLGDGYTF. The CDR3 nucleotides are TGTGCCAGCTCACCACCGCTGGGGGACGGCTACACCTTC. The V and J genes are TRBV18 and TRBJ1-2, with D possibly TRBD1 on 5 matching bases. The CDR3 totals 13 residues. Between the trimmed V and J ends, which lost 0 bases and 8 bases, there was a span of 10 bases. The germline V gene encodes CDR1 KGHSH and CDR2 LQKENI.

About this clonotype: Likely a read error: the CDR3 ends without its conserved phenylalanine or tryptophan. V gene TRBV14 combines with J gene TRBJ1-1; unclear D gene. In germline, CDR1 is SGHDN, CDR2 FVKESK. Between the trimmed V and J ends, which lost 0 bases and 6 bases, there was a span of 11 bases. This CDR3 comprises 14 residues. Written as DNA, the CDR3 is TGTGCCAGCAGCCAAGAGGGGTCGTGCGCTGAAGCTTTCATT. Translation: CASSQEGSCAEAFI.

The chain uses TRBV11-3 and TRBJ1-1; D might be TRBD1 (6 bases). The CDR3 is 16 residues long. Germline CDR1 SGHNT, CDR2 YENEEA. Trimming left V 1 base short and J 3 bases short, with 15 bases between. The CDR3 region is CASSLVGEHRDTEAFF. The CDR3 DNA reads TGTGCCAGCAGCTTAGTCGGGGAACACAGGGACACTGAAGCTTTCTTT.

Concerning this clonotype: One end of the junction fails to match germline, which may point to a read error. The V call is TRBV7-8, the J call TRBJ2-1; D gene unclear. Germline CDR1 reads SGHVS; CDR2 reads FQNEAQ. The length of the CDR3 is 11 residues. DNA for the CDR3: TGTGCCAGCAGGCTCTACAATGTGCAGTTCTTC. This sequence encodes CASRLYNVQFF.

About this clonotype: Relative to the germline gene, one junction end is altered; a read error may explain this. The V gene is TRBV12-3 or TRBV12-4, the J gene TRBJ1-2; possibly TRBD1 for D (6 bases). The CDR3 is 12 residues long. The CDR3 spells CASSRDMLGCIF. The CDR3 coding sequence is TGTGCCAGCAGCCGGGACATGCTGGGCTGCATCTTC.

The J gene is TRBJ2-6, the V gene TRBV24-1; a weak D match, TRBD2 (6 bases). With 0 bases removed from V and 4 bases from J, the gap between germline ends came to 15 bases. The CDR3 has 18 amino acids. Germline V gives CDR1 KGHDR, CDR2 SFDVKD. The CDR3 DNA reads as TGTGCCACCAGTGATTTGATTCGCGGGGTGGTAGGGGCCAACGTCCTGACTTTC. Its translation is CATSDLIRGVVGANVLTF.

To note about this clonotype: The missing conserved phenylalanine or tryptophan at the end of this CDR3 makes a read error likely. The chain recombines TRBV10-3 with TRBJ2-1; 7 bases match TRBD1. This CDR3 contains 14 residues. The germline CDR1 and CDR2 sequences are ENHRY and SYGVKD. CDR3 sequence: CAISTTGSCNEQFL. The CDR3 DNA reads TGTGCCATCAGTACGACAGGGTCCTGCAATGAGCAGTTCTTA.

The sample holds one count of this clonotype. A much larger clonotype is one base distant, so this may be a read error. This chain links TRBV5-6 with TRBJ2-7; no clear D. Trimming left V 1 base short and J 3 bases short, with 23 bases between. Germline CDR1 reads SGHDT; CDR2 reads YYEEEE. The CDR3 sequence is 18 residues long. In nucleotides, the CDR3 is TGTGCCAGCAGCTTGTACCTTGTTGAGACTGGAACATACTACGAGCAGTACTTC. This codes for CASSLYLVETGTYYEQYF.

This clonotype came up a few times. Relative to the germline gene, one junction end is altered; a read error may explain this. The rearrangement links TRBV6-2 or TRBV6-3 to TRBJ1-2; 7 bases align to TRBD1. The CDR3 runs to 13 residues. The V gene's germline CDR1 is MNHEY and CDR2 SVGEGT. CDR3 protein: CAGSETGERGYTF. In DNA form, the CDR3 reads TGTGCCGGCAGTGAAACAGGGGAGCGCGGCTACACGTTC.